This entry is about one TCR beta chain. Its antigen is unidentified. The V gene's germline CDR1 is MNHEY and CDR2 SVGAGI. The CDR3 length is 15 residues. V lost 5 bases and J lost 0, with 14 bases in between. Only in-frame clones appear in the TCRdb table, and some are missing; sequencing was by immunoSEQ multiplex PCR. This table holds around 69,000 clones, about 83% found once. This record belongs to a study of T cell responses to AZD1222 COVID-19 vaccine. The overall study: Recipients boosted at about 4 weeks or about 12 weeks are pooled. Study results and limitations: Spike-spanning, vaccine-associated CD4 TCRs were dominant at 160-218 and 743-854.

Sequencing used peripheral blood, obtained on day 0 of AZD1222 vaccination. The V gene is TRBV6-5, the J gene TRBJ2-7, with D possibly TRBD1 on 6 matching bases. This receptor was identified in an adult in good health. The CDR3 DNA reads as TGTGCCAGCAGTCGAGGGACATTTCTCTCCTACGAGCAGTACTTC. Protein sequence: CASSRGTFLSYEQYF.